These T cell receptor beta chains were read from a single sample in a study of response to subunit inactivated influenza vaccine. MiXCR was run by TCRdb on the RT-PCR reads, yielding one entry per CDR3 protein. The sample records 650,000 to 850,000 distinct CDR3 sequences, about 14% being singletons. The sample was PBMCs from blood, taken about 14 days before vaccination. Every receptor here comes from a man aged 50 to 59 who received an inactivated influenza vaccine. Each CDR3 is given with its conserved first and last residue. Each record gives: J gene, V gene, clone size, D gene, CDR3 protein, CDR3 DNA. The D gene is left open where the match is weak. The listing skips clone size in some rows; elsewhere it reads once, few, many or a size class.

J gene: TRBJ2-7
V gene: TRBV6-1
clone size: NA
D gene: NA
CDR3 protein: CASSRALGVEQYF
CDR3 DNA: TGTGCCAGCAGTCGGGCGTTGGGGGTCGAGCAGTACTTC

J gene: TRBJ2-2
V gene: TRBV7-9
clone size: NA
D gene: NA
CDR3 protein: CASSLEITGELFF
CDR3 DNA: TGTGCCAGCAGCTTAGAAATCACCGGGGAGCTGTTTTTT

J gene: TRBJ2-5
V gene: TRBV18
clone size: many
D gene: NA
CDR3 protein: CASSPGRQETQYF
CDR3 DNA: TGTGCCAGCAGCCCGGGACGGCAAGAGACCCAGTACTTC

J gene: TRBJ2-7
V gene: TRBV2
clone size: NA
D gene: TRBD2
CDR3 protein: CAEGLAGYEQYF
CDR3 DNA: TGTGCCGAGGGGCTAGCGGGGTACGAGCAGTACTTC

J gene: TRBJ2-1
V gene: TRBV3-1
clone size: few
D gene: NA
CDR3 protein: CASSQRSSYSYNEQFF
CDR3 DNA: TGTGCCAGCAGCCAAAGGTCTAGTTACTCCTACAATGAGCAGTTCTTC

J gene: TRBJ2-1
V gene: TRBV5-8
clone size: NA
D gene: TRBD2
CDR3 protein: CASSPWVAGDNEQFF
CDR3 DNA: TGTGCCAGCAGCCCCTGGGTAGCGGGGGACAATGAGCAGTTCTTC

J gene: TRBJ1-5
V gene: TRBV4-2
clone size: NA
D gene: TRBD1
CDR3 protein: CASSRDREARQPQHF
CDR3 DNA: TGTGCCAGCAGCCGGGACAGGGAAGCGAGACAGCCCCAGCATTTT

J gene: TRBJ1-4
V gene: TRBV4-3
clone size: many
D gene: NA
CDR3 protein: CASSQDYRAFEKLFF
CDR3 DNA: TGCGCCAGCAGCCAAGATTACAGGGCATTTGAAAAACTGTTTTTT

J gene: TRBJ2-7
V gene: TRBV12-3/TRBV12-4
clone size: NA
D gene: NA
CDR3 protein: CASSLAGGVIYEQYF
CDR3 DNA: TGTGCCAGCAGTTTAGCCGGGGGTGTGATCTACGAGCAGTACTTC

J gene: TRBJ2-5
V gene: TRBV5-1
clone size: few
D gene: NA
CDR3 protein: CASSLPGNGYQETQYF
CDR3 DNA: TGCGCCAGCAGCTTGCCCGGCAATGGGTACCAAGAGACCCAGTACTTC

J gene: TRBJ2-1
V gene: TRBV7-9
clone size: few
D gene: TRBD2
CDR3 protein: CASSLAVTGGYNEQFF
CDR3 DNA: TGTGCCAGCAGCTTAGCGGTAACGGGAGGATACAATGAGCAGTTCTTC

J gene: TRBJ2-5
V gene: TRBV5-1
clone size: NA
D gene: NA
CDR3 protein: CASSLLRAGETQYF
CDR3 DNA: TGCGCCAGCAGCTTGCTAAGGGCGGGAGAGACCCAGTACTTC

J gene: TRBJ1-5
V gene: TRBV30
clone size: few
D gene: NA
CDR3 protein: CAWSVYTRGQPQHF
CDR3 DNA: TGTGCCTGGAGTGTCTATACAAGGGGTCAGCCCCAGCATTTT

J gene: TRBJ2-5
V gene: TRBV11-2
clone size: NA
D gene: NA
CDR3 protein: CASSPNTGPQETQYF
CDR3 DNA: TGTGCCAGCAGCCCGAATACAGGGCCGCAAGAGACCCAGTACTTC

J gene: TRBJ1-1
V gene: TRBV4-1
clone size: few
D gene: TRBD1
CDR3 protein: CASSQGGTVVNTEAFF
CDR3 DNA: TGCGCCAGCAGCCAAGGGGGGACAGTGGTGAACACTGAAGCTTTCTTT

J gene: TRBJ1-5
V gene: TRBV19
clone size: NA
D gene: TRBD1
CDR3 protein: CASSRQGLGNQPQHF
CDR3 DNA: TGTGCCAGTAGCCGACAGGGTCTGGGCAATCAGCCCCAGCATTTT

J gene: TRBJ1-3
V gene: TRBV4-2
clone size: many
D gene: NA
CDR3 protein: CASSQDKLVQPYSGNTIYF
CDR3 DNA: TGTGCCAGCAGCCAAGATAAACTGGTTCAGCCCTACTCTGGAAACACCATATATTTT

J gene: TRBJ2-1
V gene: TRBV11-2
clone size: few
D gene: TRBD1
CDR3 protein: CASSSIRDRAYNEQFF
CDR3 DNA: TGTGCCAGCAGCTCAATCCGGGACAGGGCCTACAATGAGCAGTTCTTC

J gene: TRBJ1-1
V gene: TRBV20-1
clone size: many
D gene: TRBD1
CDR3 protein: CSASDRVTEAFF
CDR3 DNA: TGCAGTGCTTCGGACAGGGTCACTGAAGCTTTCTTT

J gene: TRBJ2-2
V gene: TRBV2
clone size: few
D gene: NA
CDR3 protein: CASSEENTGELFF
CDR3 DNA: TGTGCCAGCAGTGAAGAAAACACCGGGGAGCTGTTTTTT

J gene: TRBJ2-2
V gene: TRBV11-1
clone size: few
D gene: TRBD2
CDR3 protein: CASSPYTGLAGANTGELFF
CDR3 DNA: TGTGCCAGCAGCCCGTATACGGGACTAGCGGGAGCGAACACCGGGGAGCTGTTTTTT

J gene: TRBJ2-3
V gene: TRBV12-3/TRBV12-4
clone size: NA
D gene: NA
CDR3 protein: CASSLSSGALTDTQYF
CDR3 DNA: TGTGCCAGCAGTCTATCTTCGGGGGCGCTTACAGATACGCAGTATTTT

J gene: TRBJ2-1
V gene: TRBV11-2
clone size: many
D gene: TRBD2
CDR3 protein: CASSRENPGLAGGRFQFF
CDR3 DNA: TGTGCCAGCAGCCGAGAAAATCCGGGACTAGCGGGGGGGAGGTTTCAGTTCTTC

J gene: TRBJ2-5
V gene: TRBV6-5
clone size: NA
D gene: NA
CDR3 protein: CASSSSSGRQETQYF
CDR3 DNA: TGTGCCAGCAGTTCGTCTTCTGGGCGTCAAGAGACCCAGTACTTC

J gene: TRBJ1-2
V gene: TRBV18
clone size: few
D gene: NA
CDR3 protein: CASSPRAGAYGYTF
CDR3 DNA: TGTGCCAGCTCACCGCGGGCAGGTGCCTATGGCTACACCTTC

J gene: TRBJ1-6
V gene: TRBV15
clone size: few
D gene: TRBD1
CDR3 protein: CATSRTGFRSPLHF
CDR3 DNA: TGTGCCACCAGCAGGACAGGGTTTCGTTCACCCCTCCACTTT

J gene: TRBJ2-7
V gene: TRBV28
clone size: NA
D gene: NA
CDR3 protein: CATNDRYEQYF
CDR3 DNA: TGTGCCACCAACGACCGCTACGAGCAGTACTTC

J gene: TRBJ2-1
V gene: TRBV11-2
clone size: many
D gene: NA
CDR3 protein: CASSLGLNNEQFF
CDR3 DNA: TGCGCCAGCAGCTTAGGTTTAAATAATGAGCAGTTCTTC

J gene: TRBJ2-7
V gene: TRBV20-1
clone size: NA
D gene: NA
CDR3 protein: CSASNPAYEQYF
CDR3 DNA: TGCAGTGCTAGTAACCCGGCCTACGAGCAGTACTTC

J gene: TRBJ2-7
V gene: TRBV29-1
clone size: NA
D gene: NA
CDR3 protein: CSVGRGDGEQYF
CDR3 DNA: TGCAGCGTTGGCAGGGGAGACGGCGAGCAGTACTTC

J gene: TRBJ1-6
V gene: TRBV7-8
clone size: NA
D gene: TRBD1
CDR3 protein: CASSPQGGFFNSPLHF
CDR3 DNA: TGTGCCAGCAGCCCCCAGGGGGGATTTTTTAATTCACCCCTCCACTTT

J gene: TRBJ1-6
V gene: TRBV5-1
clone size: NA
D gene: TRBD1
CDR3 protein: CASSLAPGQLAVSPLHF
CDR3 DNA: TGCGCCAGCAGCTTGGCCCCGGGACAGCTTGCCGTTTCACCCCTCCACTTT

J gene: TRBJ2-1
V gene: TRBV20-1
clone size: NA
D gene: NA
CDR3 protein: CSARGPNYNEQFF
CDR3 DNA: TGCAGTGCTAGAGGGCCCAATTACAATGAGCAGTTCTTC

J gene: TRBJ2-7
V gene: TRBV29-1
clone size: many
D gene: NA
CDR3 protein: CSVVTPHMYHEQYF
CDR3 DNA: TGCAGCGTTGTTACCCCACACATGTACCACGAGCAGTACTTC

J gene: TRBJ2-1
V gene: TRBV6-2/TRBV6-3
clone size: few
D gene: NA
CDR3 protein: CASSPFLNNEQFF
CDR3 DNA: TGTGCCAGCAGTCCCTTCCTCAACAATGAGCAGTTCTTC

J gene: TRBJ2-7
V gene: TRBV5-1
clone size: NA
D gene: TRBD2
CDR3 protein: CASSSTGVGLAGGEQYF
CDR3 DNA: TGCGCCAGCAGCTCTACAGGGGTCGGACTAGCGGGTGGTGAGCAGTACTTC

J gene: TRBJ2-5
V gene: TRBV6-1
clone size: few
D gene: TRBD2
CDR3 protein: CASRGTSGQETQYF
CDR3 DNA: TGTGCCAGCAGGGGAACTAGCGGTCAAGAGACCCAGTACTTC

J gene: TRBJ2-3
V gene: TRBV5-5
clone size: NA
D gene: TRBD2
CDR3 protein: CASSPLGLAGSDTQYF
CDR3 DNA: TGTGCCAGCAGCCCCCTGGGACTAGCGGGATCAGATACGCAGTATTTT

J gene: TRBJ2-7
V gene: TRBV12-3/TRBV12-4
clone size: many
D gene: TRBD2
CDR3 protein: CASSHTSVLTYEQYF
CDR3 DNA: TGTGCCAGCAGTCACACTAGCGTCCTTACCTACGAGCAGTACTTC

J gene: TRBJ2-3
V gene: TRBV6-2/TRBV6-3
clone size: few
D gene: NA
CDR3 protein: CASSPYGSTDTQYF
CDR3 DNA: TGTGCCAGCAGTCCCTACGGGAGCACAGATACGCAGTATTTT

J gene: TRBJ1-2
V gene: TRBV4-3
clone size: NA
D gene: TRBD1
CDR3 protein: CASSQDWVRGGDYGYTF
CDR3 DNA: TGCGCCAGCAGCCAAGATTGGGTCAGGGGGGGGGACTATGGCTACACCTTC

J gene: TRBJ2-3
V gene: TRBV10-3
clone size: few
D gene: NA
CDR3 protein: CATGPSAFTDTQYF
CDR3 DNA: TGTGCCACGGGCCCTAGCGCCTTCACAGATACGCAGTATTTT

J gene: TRBJ2-7
V gene: TRBV6-5
clone size: NA
D gene: TRBD1
CDR3 protein: CASSYQGQGAYEQYF
CDR3 DNA: TGTGCCAGCAGTTACCAGGGACAGGGGGCCTACGAGCAGTACTTC

J gene: TRBJ2-5
V gene: TRBV7-2
clone size: few
D gene: TRBD2
CDR3 protein: CASSLASGGWETQYF
CDR3 DNA: TGTGCCAGCAGCTTAGCTAGCGGGGGGTGGGAGACCCAGTACTTC

J gene: TRBJ2-5
V gene: TRBV6-2/TRBV6-3
clone size: few
D gene: NA
CDR3 protein: CASSYSIISGEATQYF
CDR3 DNA: TGTGCCAGCAGTTACTCGATTATCTCTGGGGAGGCGACCCAGTACTTC

J gene: TRBJ2-7
V gene: TRBV5-5
clone size: few
D gene: TRBD2
CDR3 protein: CASSGLGTSSYEQYF
CDR3 DNA: TGTGCCAGCAGCGGCTTGGGGACTAGCTCCTACGAGCAGTACTTC

J gene: TRBJ2-1
V gene: TRBV14
clone size: many
D gene: NA
CDR3 protein: CASSLGRYEQFF
CDR3 DNA: TGTGCCAGCAGCCTTGGAAGGTATGAGCAGTTCTTC

J gene: TRBJ2-3
V gene: TRBV19
clone size: NA
D gene: NA
CDR3 protein: CASSTALGGGFTDTQYF
CDR3 DNA: TGTGCCAGTAGTACAGCTCTGGGCGGAGGATTCACAGATACGCAGTATTTT